These T cell receptor beta chains were read from a single sample in a study of T cell responses to AZD1222 COVID-19 vaccine. Using immunoSEQ multiplex PCR, the repertoire was profiled, and TCRdb retains in-frame clones only, with some absent. This table has approximately 120,000 clones, roughly 90% appearing once. The sample was peripheral blood, taken on day 0 of MenACWY control vaccination. The source of these receptors is an adult in good health. CDR3s include the opening cysteine and the closing phenylalanine or tryptophan. Fields, in order: clone size, V gene, D gene, J gene, CDR3 protein, CDR3 DNA. D genes are given only for firm matches. Expanded clones are given a class, and other clones once, few, many or no size at all.

size: few
V: TRBV18
D: .
J: TRBJ1-1
CDR3: CASSPGLRKNTEAFF
DNA: TGTGCCAGCTCACCTGGCTTGCGGAAGAACACTGAAGCTTTCTTT

size: .
V: TRBV6-2/TRBV6-3
D: .
J: TRBJ2-1
CDR3: CASSYPRQFF
DNA: TGTGCCAGCAGTTACCCCCGGCAGTTCTTC

size: .
V: TRBV30
D: .
J: TRBJ1-6
CDR3: CAWKAVRGSPLHF
DNA: TGTGCCTGGAAGGCGGTACGGGGCTCACCCCTCCACTTT

size: .
V: TRBV28
D: TRBD1
J: TRBJ1-1
CDR3: CATKLGTGQYTEAFF
DNA: TGTGCCACCAAATTAGGGACAGGACAATACACTGAAGCTTTCTTT

size: .
V: TRBV28
D: .
J: TRBJ1-5
CDR3: CASSSLQGGGNQPQHF
DNA: TGTGCCAGCAGTTCACTACAGGGCGGCGGCAATCAGCCCCAGCATTTT

size: .
V: TRBV4-2
D: TRBD2
J: TRBJ2-3
CDR3: CASSQDTGLAGGNLTDTQYF
DNA: TGTGCCAGCAGCCAAGATACTGGACTAGCGGGAGGGAACCTCACAGATACGCAGTATTTT

size: .
V: TRBV7-9
D: .
J: TRBJ1-5
CDR3: CASSSDIGGARGNQPQHF
DNA: TGTGCCAGCAGCTCAGACATCGGGGGGGCCCGGGGCAATCAGCCCCAGCATTTT

size: .
V: TRBV11-2
D: TRBD2
J: TRBJ2-1
CDR3: CASSLAASGKQFF
DNA: TGTGCCAGCAGCTTAGCAGCTAGCGGGAAGCAGTTCTTC

size: .
V: TRBV27
D: TRBD1
J: TRBJ1-3
CDR3: CASSKIGTGGVGGNTIYF
DNA: TGTGCCAGCAGCAAAATAGGGACAGGGGGGGTTGGTGGAAACACCATATATTTT

size: .
V: TRBV5-8
D: .
J: TRBJ1-2
CDR3: CASSLALGINYGYTF
DNA: TGTGCCAGCAGCTTGGCTCTGGGGATTAACTATGGCTACACCTTC

size: .
V: TRBV6-4
D: TRBD1
J: TRBJ2-2
CDR3: CASLGGQGNTGELFF
DNA: TGTGCCAGCCTAGGGGGACAGGGTAACACCGGGGAGCTGTTTTTT

size: .
V: TRBV7-2
D: TRBD1
J: TRBJ1-6
CDR3: CASSLEQGKMSPLHF
DNA: TGTGCCAGCAGCTTAGAACAGGGGAAAATGTCACCCCTCCACTTT

size: .
V: TRBV7-3
D: TRBD1
J: TRBJ2-1
CDR3: CASSNTGGSYNEQFF
DNA: TGTGCCAGCAGTAATACAGGGGGTTCCTACAATGAGCAGTTCTTC

size: .
V: TRBV30
D: TRBD1
J: TRBJ2-7
CDR3: CAWSFRQGYEQYF
DNA: TGTGCCTGGAGCTTCCGACAGGGCTACGAGCAGTACTTC

size: .
V: TRBV4-3
D: TRBD1
J: TRBJ1-1
CDR3: CASSQTGVHTEAFF
DNA: TGCGCCAGCAGCCAGACAGGGGTGCACACTGAAGCTTTCTTT

size: .
V: TRBV2
D: .
J: TRBJ1-1
CDR3: CASQEQLNTEAFF
DNA: TGTGCCAGCCAGGAACAGTTGAACACTGAAGCTTTCTTT

size: .
V: TRBV4-1
D: TRBD1
J: TRBJ2-7
CDR3: CASSQGVRGSYEQYF
DNA: TGCGCCAGCAGCCAAGGGGTCAGGGGGAGCTACGAGCAGTACTTC

size: once
V: TRBV5-1
D: TRBD1
J: TRBJ2-7
CDR3: CASSSTGSPYEQYF
DNA: TGCGCCAGCAGCTCGACAGGGAGCCCCTACGAGCAGTACTTC

size: .
V: TRBV18
D: .
J: TRBJ2-5
CDR3: CASSRGTQYF
DNA: TGTGCCAGCTCCCGAGGGACCCAGTACTTC

size: .
V: TRBV5-8
D: TRBD2
J: TRBJ2-2
CDR3: CASSSRPGLAGSLTGELFF
DNA: TGTGCCAGCAGCTCGCGGCCGGGACTAGCGGGAAGCCTTACCGGGGAGCTGTTTTTT

size: .
V: TRBV16
D: .
J: TRBJ1-1
CDR3: CASSQSGNTEAFF
DNA: TGTGCCAGCAGCCAATCCGGGAACACTGAAGCTTTCTTT

size: few
V: TRBV27
D: .
J: TRBJ2-7
CDR3: CASGHGGFPYEQYF
DNA: TGTGCCAGCGGACACGGCGGTTTCCCCTACGAGCAGTACTTC

size: medium-sized
V: TRBV6-5
D: .
J: TRBJ2-7
CDR3: CASSYVRGTYEQYF
DNA: TGTGCCAGCAGTTACGTGAGAGGGACCTACGAGCAGTACTTC

size: once
V: TRBV7-8
D: TRBD1
J: TRBJ1-1
CDR3: CASSPRQGGVGYTEAFF
DNA: TGTGCCAGCAGCCCTCGACAGGGTGGGGTCGGGTACACTGAAGCTTTCTTT

size: .
V: TRBV2
D: .
J: TRBJ1-2
CDR3: CASSEAFGETDGYTF
DNA: TGTGCCAGCAGTGAAGCATTCGGGGAGACGGATGGCTACACCTTC

size: .
V: TRBV11-2
D: .
J: TRBJ1-1
CDR3: CASSPSLRPMNTEAFF
DNA: TGTGCCAGCAGTCCCAGCCTACGGCCGATGAACACTGAAGCTTTCTTT

size: .
V: TRBV18
D: .
J: TRBJ2-7
CDR3: CASSPAGGAAYEQYF
DNA: TGTGCCAGCTCACCAGCCGGTGGCGCGGCCTACGAGCAGTACTTC

size: once
V: TRBV28
D: TRBD1
J: TRBJ1-2
CDR3: CASSLYGTGGGGYTF
DNA: TGTGCCAGCAGTTTATATGGGACAGGGGGAGGTGGCTACACCTTC

size: .
V: TRBV6-5
D: .
J: TRBJ1-5
CDR3: CATSRGGSYNQPQHF
DNA: TGTGCCACTTCAAGGGGAGGGTCGTACAATCAGCCCCAGCATTTT

size: .
V: TRBV19
D: .
J: TRBJ1-2
CDR3: CASTLFGPGGNLLYGYTF
DNA: TGTGCCAGTACCTTATTCGGCCCGGGCGGGAACCTCCTCTATGGCTACACCTTC

size: .
V: TRBV5-8
D: TRBD1
J: TRBJ1-1
CDR3: CASSLRAGGVNTEAFF
DNA: TGTGCCAGCAGCTTGAGAGCAGGGGGAGTGAACACTGAAGCTTTCTTT

size: .
V: TRBV28
D: TRBD2
J: TRBJ2-7
CDR3: CASSSGTSGTYEQYF
DNA: TGTGCCAGCAGTTCCGGGACTAGCGGAACCTACGAGCAGTACTTC

size: .
V: TRBV4-1
D: TRBD1
J: TRBJ2-7
CDR3: CASSQNPGGHSEQYF
DNA: TGCGCCAGCAGCCAAAATCCAGGGGGTCATAGCGAGCAGTACTTC

size: .
V: TRBV6-5
D: .
J: TRBJ2-7
CDR3: CASNSRGYEQYF
DNA: TGTGCCAGCAACTCACGGGGCTACGAGCAGTACTTC

size: .
V: TRBV4-3
D: .
J: TRBJ1-1
CDR3: CASSQEWKNTEAFF
DNA: TGCGCCAGCAGCCAAGAATGGAAGAACACTGAAGCTTTCTTT

size: .
V: TRBV25-1
D: .
J: TRBJ1-5
CDR3: CASSEWRGFCCQPQHF
DNA: TGTGCCAGCAGTGAATGGAGGGGGTTTTGTTGTCAGCCCCAGCATTTT

size: .
V: TRBV29-1
D: .
J: TRBJ1-1
CDR3: CSVFGGGTEAFF
DNA: TGCAGCGTTTTTGGAGGGGGCACTGAAGCTTTCTTT

size: .
V: TRBV10-3
D: TRBD2
J: TRBJ2-2
CDR3: CAISKRLAENTGELFF
DNA: TGTGCCATCAGTAAAAGACTAGCAGAGAACACCGGGGAGCTGTTTTTT

size: .
V: TRBV7-2
D: .
J: TRBJ1-5
CDR3: CASSPQGTPNQPQHF
DNA: TGTGCCAGCAGCCCACAAGGGACACCGAATCAGCCCCAGCATTTT

size: .
V: TRBV5-4
D: .
J: TRBJ2-7
CDR3: CASSRPPGSAYEQYF
DNA: TGTGCCAGCAGCCGCCCCCCGGGATCGGCCTACGAGCAGTACTTC

size: .
V: TRBV7-2
D: TRBD2
J: TRBJ2-3
CDR3: CASSLVRATSGSTDTQYF
DNA: TGTGCCAGCAGCTTAGTACGGGCGACTAGCGGGAGCACAGATACGCAGTATTTT

size: .
V: TRBV5-1
D: TRBD1
J: TRBJ2-7
CDR3: CASSLVGTETYEQYF
DNA: TGCGCCAGCAGCTTGGTTGGGACAGAAACCTACGAGCAGTACTTC

size: .
V: TRBV6-1
D: TRBD1
J: TRBJ2-5
CDR3: CASNPGGRETQYF
DNA: TGTGCCAGCAACCCAGGGGGCCGGGAGACCCAGTACTTC

size: .
V: TRBV7-2
D: .
J: TRBJ2-3
CDR3: CASSLARTQDTQYF
DNA: TGTGCCAGCAGCTTAGCCCGCACCCAAGATACGCAGTATTTT

size: .
V: TRBV19
D: .
J: TRBJ2-5
CDR3: CASSIRTGPRVETQYF
DNA: TGTGCCAGTAGTATACGCACAGGTCCCCGGGTAGAGACCCAGTACTTC

size: .
V: TRBV28
D: TRBD1
J: TRBJ1-2
CDR3: CASSLSPPRDRALRGYTF
DNA: TGTGCCAGCAGTTTATCCCCCCCGCGGGACAGGGCTTTGAGGGGCTACACCTTC

size: .
V: TRBV4-1
D: TRBD2
J: TRBJ2-7
CDR3: CASSQNSGGRYEQYF
DNA: TGCGCCAGCAGCCAAAATAGCGGGGGACGCTACGAGCAGTACTTC

size: .
V: TRBV19
D: .
J: TRBJ1-5
CDR3: CASSFEEGNQPQHF
DNA: TGTGCCAGTAGTTTCGAGGAGGGCAATCAGCCCCAGCATTTT

size: .
V: TRBV11-1
D: TRBD1
J: TRBJ2-5
CDR3: CASSPVPDRGETQYF
DNA: TGTGCCAGCAGCCCCGTCCCGGACAGGGGTGAGACCCAGTACTTC

size: .
V: TRBV7-2
D: .
J: TRBJ2-7
CDR3: CASSNYRDPASYEQYF
DNA: TGTGCCAGCAGCAATTATAGGGACCCTGCTTCCTACGAGCAGTACTTC